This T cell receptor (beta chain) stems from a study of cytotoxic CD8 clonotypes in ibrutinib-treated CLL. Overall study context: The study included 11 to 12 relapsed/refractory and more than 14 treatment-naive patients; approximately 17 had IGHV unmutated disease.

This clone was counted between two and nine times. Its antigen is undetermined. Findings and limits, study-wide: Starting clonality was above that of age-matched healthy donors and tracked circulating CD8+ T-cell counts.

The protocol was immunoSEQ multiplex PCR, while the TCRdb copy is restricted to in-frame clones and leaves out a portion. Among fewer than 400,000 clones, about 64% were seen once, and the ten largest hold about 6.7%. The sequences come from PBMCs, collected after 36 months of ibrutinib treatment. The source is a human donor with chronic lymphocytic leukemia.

The CDR3 nucleotides are TGCGCCAGCAGCACCGGGACAGGGTGGGAGCAGTACTTC. Residues: CASSTGTGWEQYF. The chain recombines TRBV5-1 with TRBJ2-7, with TRBD1 matching 9 bases. This CDR3 region has 13 residues. Per the germline V gene, CDR1 is SGHRS and CDR2 is YFSETQ. Trimming removed 4 bases from V and 7 bases from J; junction bases left unmatched: 6.